This T cell receptor beta chain was captured by sequencing in a study of cytomegalovirus exposure and HLA in healthy donors. The germline V and J ends were trimmed by 0 bases and 2 bases, with 10 bases remaining between them. Germline-derived CDR1 and CDR2 are SGHRS and YFSETQ. This CDR3 is 15 amino acids long. It was with 60 Vbeta and 13 Jbeta primers that the PCR ran. Sequenced by immunoSEQ multiplex PCR; TCRdb stores in-frame clones only, minus some. The data show roughly 130,000 clones, roughly four fifths seen once. The source of this sequence is a male donor in good health and CMV-seropositive. The chain has TRBV5-1 and TRBJ2-3; D is possibly TRBD2 (5 bases). The sequenced sample consisted of PBMCs. The CDR3 is CASSLAAANTDTQYF. The CDR3 DNA sequence: TGCGCCAGCAGCTTGGCAGCGGCGAACACAGATACGCAGTATTTT.